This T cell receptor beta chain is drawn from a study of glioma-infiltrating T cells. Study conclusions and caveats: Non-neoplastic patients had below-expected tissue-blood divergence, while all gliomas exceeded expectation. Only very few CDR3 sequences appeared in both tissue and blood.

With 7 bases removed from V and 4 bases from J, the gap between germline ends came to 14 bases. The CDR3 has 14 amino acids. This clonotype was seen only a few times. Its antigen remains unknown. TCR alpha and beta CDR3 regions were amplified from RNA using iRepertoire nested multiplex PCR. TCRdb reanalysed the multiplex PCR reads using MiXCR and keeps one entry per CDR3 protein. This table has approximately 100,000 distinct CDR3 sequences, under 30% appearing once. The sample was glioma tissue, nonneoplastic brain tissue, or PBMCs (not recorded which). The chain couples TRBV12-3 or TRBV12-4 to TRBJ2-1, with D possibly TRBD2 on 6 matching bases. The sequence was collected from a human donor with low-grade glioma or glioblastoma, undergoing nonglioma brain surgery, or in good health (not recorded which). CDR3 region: CASTSSAYYNEQFF. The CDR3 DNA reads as TGTGCCAGCACCTCTAGCGCGTATTACAATGAGCAGTTCTTC.